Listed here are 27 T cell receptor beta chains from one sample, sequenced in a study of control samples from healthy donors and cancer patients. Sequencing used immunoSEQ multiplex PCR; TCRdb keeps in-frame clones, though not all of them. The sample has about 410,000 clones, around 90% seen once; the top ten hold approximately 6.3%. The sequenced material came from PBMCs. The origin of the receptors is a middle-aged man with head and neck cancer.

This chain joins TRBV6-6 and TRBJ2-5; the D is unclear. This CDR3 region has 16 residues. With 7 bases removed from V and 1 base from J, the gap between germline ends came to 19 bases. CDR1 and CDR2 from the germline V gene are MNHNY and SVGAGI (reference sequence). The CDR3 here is CASKKAIVRLQETQYF. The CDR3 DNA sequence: TGTGCCAGCAAGAAAGCGATCGTTAGACTCCAAGAGACCCAGTACTTC.

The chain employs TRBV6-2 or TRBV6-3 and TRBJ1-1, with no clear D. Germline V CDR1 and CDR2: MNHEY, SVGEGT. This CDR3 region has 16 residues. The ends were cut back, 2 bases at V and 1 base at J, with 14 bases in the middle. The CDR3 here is CASSYEVRQPNTEAFF. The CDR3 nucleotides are TGTGCCAGCAGTTACGAAGTCCGGCAGCCGAACACTGAAGCTTTCTTT.

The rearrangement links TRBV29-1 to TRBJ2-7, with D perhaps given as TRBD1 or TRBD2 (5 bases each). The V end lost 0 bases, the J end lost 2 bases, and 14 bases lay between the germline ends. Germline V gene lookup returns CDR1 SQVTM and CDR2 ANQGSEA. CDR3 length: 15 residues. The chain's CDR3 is CSVEEGRGPPYEQYF. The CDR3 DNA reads TGCAGCGTTGAAGAGGGGCGCGGGCCCCCCTACGAGCAGTACTTC.

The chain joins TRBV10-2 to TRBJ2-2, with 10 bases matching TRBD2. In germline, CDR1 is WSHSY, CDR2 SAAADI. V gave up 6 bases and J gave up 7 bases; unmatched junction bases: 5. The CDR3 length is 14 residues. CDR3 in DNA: TGCGCCAGCAGGACTAGCGGGTCTGGCGGGGAGCTGTTTTTT. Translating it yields CASRTSGSGGELFF.

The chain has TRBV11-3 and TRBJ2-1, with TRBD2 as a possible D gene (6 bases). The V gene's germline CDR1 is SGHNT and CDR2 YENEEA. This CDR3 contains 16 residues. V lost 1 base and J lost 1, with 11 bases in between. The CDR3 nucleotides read TGTGCCAGCAGCTTAGTATCGGGGGTGTCCTACAATGAGCAGTTCTTC. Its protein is CASSLVSGVSYNEQFF.

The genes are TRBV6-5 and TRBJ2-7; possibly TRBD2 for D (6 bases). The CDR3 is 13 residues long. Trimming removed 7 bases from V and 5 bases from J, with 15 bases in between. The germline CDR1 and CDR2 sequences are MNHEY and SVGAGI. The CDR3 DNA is TGTGCCAGCACCAAAATTGCGGGGAACGAGCAGTACTTC. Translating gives CASTKIAGNEQYF.

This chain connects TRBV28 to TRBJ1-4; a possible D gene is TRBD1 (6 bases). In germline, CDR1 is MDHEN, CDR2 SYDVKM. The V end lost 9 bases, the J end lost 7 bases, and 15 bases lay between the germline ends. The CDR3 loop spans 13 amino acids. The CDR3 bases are TGTGCCAGTCTGGGCGCCAGGGGTGAAAAACTGTTTTTT. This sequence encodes CASLGARGEKLFF.

This chain's CDR3 is CASSTERTGGQYF. In DNA, the CDR3 is TGTGCCAGTAGTACCGAACGGACAGGAGGGCAGTACTTC. This rearrangement joins TRBV19 to TRBJ2-7, with 7 bases fitting TRBD1. The germline CDR1 and CDR2 sequences are LNHDA and SQIVND (reference sequence). J was trimmed by 9 bases and V by 4 bases; bases with no gene match: 9. This CDR3 spans 13 amino acids.

The CDR3 loop is CASRSAGDTEAFF. CDR3 sequence (DNA): TGTGCCAGCAGAAGCGCCGGGGATACTGAAGCTTTCTTT. The chain carries TRBV5-5 and TRBJ1-1; no reliable D call. Deletions cut 5 bases from V and 5 bases from J, with 13 bases between. The germline CDR1 and CDR2 sequences are SGHKS and YYEKEE (reference sequence). The CDR3 length is 13 residues.

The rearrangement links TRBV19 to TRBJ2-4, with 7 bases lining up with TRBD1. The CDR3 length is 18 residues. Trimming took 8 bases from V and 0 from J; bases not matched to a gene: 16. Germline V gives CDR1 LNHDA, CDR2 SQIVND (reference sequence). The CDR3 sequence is CASDSGTEIPLAKNIQYF. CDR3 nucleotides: TGTGCCAGTGATTCCGGGACAGAAATTCCCCTAGCCAAAAACATTCAGTACTTC.

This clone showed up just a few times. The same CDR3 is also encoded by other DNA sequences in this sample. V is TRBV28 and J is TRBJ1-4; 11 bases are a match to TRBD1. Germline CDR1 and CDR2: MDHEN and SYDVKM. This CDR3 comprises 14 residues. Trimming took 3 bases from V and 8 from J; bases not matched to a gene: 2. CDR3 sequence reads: CASSLDRGREKLFF. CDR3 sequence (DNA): TGTGCCAGCAGTTTGGACAGGGGGCGAGAAAAACTGTTTTTT.

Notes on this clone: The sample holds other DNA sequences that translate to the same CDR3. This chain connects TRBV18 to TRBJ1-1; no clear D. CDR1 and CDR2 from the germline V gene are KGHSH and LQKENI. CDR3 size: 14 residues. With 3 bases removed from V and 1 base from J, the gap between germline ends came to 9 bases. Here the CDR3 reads CASSPPGRNTEAFF. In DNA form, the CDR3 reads TGTGCCAGCTCACCCCCCGGACGGAACACTGAAGCTTTCTTT.

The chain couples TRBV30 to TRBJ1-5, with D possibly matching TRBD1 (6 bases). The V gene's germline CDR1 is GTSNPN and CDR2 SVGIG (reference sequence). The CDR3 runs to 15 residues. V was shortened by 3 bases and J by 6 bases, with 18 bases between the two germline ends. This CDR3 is CAWRKDSGQFQPQHF. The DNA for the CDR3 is TGTGCCTGGAGAAAGGACAGTGGCCAATTTCAGCCCCAGCATTTT.

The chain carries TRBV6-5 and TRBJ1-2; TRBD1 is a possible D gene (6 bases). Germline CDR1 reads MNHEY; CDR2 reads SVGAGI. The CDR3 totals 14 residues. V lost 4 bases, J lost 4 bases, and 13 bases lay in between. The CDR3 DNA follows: TGTGCCAGCAGTTCTATGGACAGTTCCTATGGCTACACCTTC. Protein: CASSSMDSSYGYTF.

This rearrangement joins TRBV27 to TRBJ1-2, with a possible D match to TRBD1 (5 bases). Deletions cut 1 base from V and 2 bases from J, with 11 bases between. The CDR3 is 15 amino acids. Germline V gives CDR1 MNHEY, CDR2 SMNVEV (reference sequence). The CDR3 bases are TGTGCCAGCAGTTTATATCCAGGGATGAACTATGGCTACACCTTC. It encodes CASSLYPGMNYGYTF.

The CDR3: CASSYRTPAGNTEAFF. The CDR3 DNA reads TGTGCCAGCAGTTACCGTACGCCCGCGGGGAACACTGAAGCTTTCTTT. The chain combines TRBV6-5 with TRBJ1-1; D gene ambiguous. V was pared by 2 bases and J by 1 base, with 14 bases between. The CDR3 sequence is 16 residues long. Germline assignment: CDR1 MNHEY and CDR2 SVGAGI.

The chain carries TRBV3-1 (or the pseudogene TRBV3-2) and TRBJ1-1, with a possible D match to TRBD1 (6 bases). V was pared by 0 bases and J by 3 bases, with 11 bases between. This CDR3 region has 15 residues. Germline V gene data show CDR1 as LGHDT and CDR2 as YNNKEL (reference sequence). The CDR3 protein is CASSQEQGLDTEAFF. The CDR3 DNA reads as TGTGCCAGCAGCCAAGAGCAGGGGTTGGACACTGAAGCTTTCTTT.

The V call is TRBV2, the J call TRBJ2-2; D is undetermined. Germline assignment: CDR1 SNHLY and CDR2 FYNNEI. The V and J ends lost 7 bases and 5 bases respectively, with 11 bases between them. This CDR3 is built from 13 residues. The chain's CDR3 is CASNLESTGELFF. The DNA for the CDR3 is TGTGCCAGCAACCTTGAAAGTACCGGGGAGCTGTTTTTT.

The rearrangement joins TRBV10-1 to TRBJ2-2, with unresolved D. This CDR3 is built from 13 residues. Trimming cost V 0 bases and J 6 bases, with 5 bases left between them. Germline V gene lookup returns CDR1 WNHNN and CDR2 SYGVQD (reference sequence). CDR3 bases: TGCGCCAGCAGTGAGTCGTGGTCCGGGGAGCTGTTTTTT. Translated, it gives CASSESWSGELFF.

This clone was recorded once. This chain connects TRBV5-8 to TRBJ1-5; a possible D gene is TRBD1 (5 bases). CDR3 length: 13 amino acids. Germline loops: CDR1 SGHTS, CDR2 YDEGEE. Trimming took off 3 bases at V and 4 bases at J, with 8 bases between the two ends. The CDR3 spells CASSWGVNQPQHF. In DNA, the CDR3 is TGTGCCAGCAGCTGGGGGGTAAATCAGCCCCAGCATTTT.

For the CDR3, the DNA is TGCGCCAGCAGCCCCCAGGACTGGACAGGGGCGGGCGAGCAGTACTTC. Translating gives CASSPQDWTGAGEQYF. This chain uses TRBV5-1 with TRBJ2-7, with 9 bases matching TRBD1. The CDR3 has 16 residues. Germline V gene sequence: CDR1 SGHRS, CDR2 YFSETQ. With V trimmed by 4 bases and J by 6 bases, 14 bases remained unmatched.

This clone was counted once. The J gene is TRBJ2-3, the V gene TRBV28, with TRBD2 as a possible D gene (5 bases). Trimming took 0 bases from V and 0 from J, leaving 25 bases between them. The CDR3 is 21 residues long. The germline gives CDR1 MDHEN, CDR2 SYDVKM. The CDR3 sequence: CASSLWRSLEGLRKSTDTQYF. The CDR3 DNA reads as TGTGCCAGCAGTTTATGGCGGTCTTTAGAGGGATTAAGAAAAAGCACAGATACGCAGTATTTT.

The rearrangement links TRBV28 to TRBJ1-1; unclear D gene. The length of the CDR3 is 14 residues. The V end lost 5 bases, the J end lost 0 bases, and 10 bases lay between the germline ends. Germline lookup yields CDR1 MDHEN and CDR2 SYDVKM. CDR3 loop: CASSPGGMNTEAFF. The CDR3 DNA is TGTGCCAGCAGTCCTGGAGGGATGAACACTGAAGCTTTCTTT.

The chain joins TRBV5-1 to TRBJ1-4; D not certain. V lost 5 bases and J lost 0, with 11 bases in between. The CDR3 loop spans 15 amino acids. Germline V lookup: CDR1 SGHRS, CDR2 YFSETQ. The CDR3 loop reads CASRAVRATNEKLFF. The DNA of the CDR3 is TGCGCCAGCAGGGCCGTAAGGGCAACTAATGAAAAACTGTTTTTT.

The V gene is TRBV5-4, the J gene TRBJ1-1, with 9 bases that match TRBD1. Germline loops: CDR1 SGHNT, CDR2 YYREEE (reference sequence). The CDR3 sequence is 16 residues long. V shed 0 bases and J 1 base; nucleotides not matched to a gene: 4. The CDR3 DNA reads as TGTGCCAGCAGCTTGGCAAACAGGGGGCCGAACACTGAAGCTTTCTTT. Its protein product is CASSLANRGPNTEAFF.

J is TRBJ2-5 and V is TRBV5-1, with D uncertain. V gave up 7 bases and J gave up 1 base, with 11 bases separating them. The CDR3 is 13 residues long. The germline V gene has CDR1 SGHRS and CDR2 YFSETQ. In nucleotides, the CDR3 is TGCGCCAGCGGATTTGGATTCCAAGAGACCCAGTACTTC. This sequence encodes CASGFGFQETQYF.

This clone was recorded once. The CDR3 here is CASSRRAGAFDADEQYF. In nucleotides, the CDR3 is TGCGCCAGCAGCCGCCGGGCAGGGGCGTTTGATGCAGACGAGCAGTACTTC. V is TRBV5-1 and J is TRBJ2-7, with TRBD1 as a possible D gene (6 bases). This CDR3 comprises 17 residues. The V end was cut by 4 bases, the J end by 5 bases, with 25 bases between. From germline, CDR1 is SGHRS and CDR2 YFSETQ.